This TCR beta chain was obtained from a study of monozygotic twins with inflammatory bowel disease (dated by TCRdb to between 2018 and 2021). Background for the entire study: The full study comprised 30 or so monozygotic twin pairs: nine German pairs (four IBD-concordant, five IBD-discordant) and 19 IBD-discordant Danish pairs. Disease-associated traits were sought mainly through comparisons between IBD patients and their genetically identical healthy co-twins within discordant pairs. Each individual had, on average, about 151 000 unique TCRalpha sequences and 181 000 unique TCRbeta sequences available for analysis.

Overall results and qualifications from the work: A decrease in TCRbeta repertoire diversity, as measured by inverse Simpson index, was observed in IBD patients compared with their healthy co-twins. Different T cell subtypes could not be distinguished in the analysis. Fewer clonotypes were shared with other individuals by IBD patients than by healthy twins, most markedly in patients showing signs of disease activity. No single strong signal or clonotype linked to IBD turned up in the results, so the idea that one exists was not supported. Differing immunosuppressive treatments among patients may have added background noise and inter-individual variability to the repertoires. No difference in repertoire similarity was observed between concordant and discordant twins, possibly owing to limited statistical power.

Library generation was performed with 5' RACE. For each TCR library, 3,500 to 4,500 ng of total RNA was used. For each sample, cDNA was synthesized in eight separate reactions using SMARTScribe reverse transcriptase. During cDNA synthesis, unique molecular identifiers containing a 6-nucleotide sample barcode were introduced by template switching. TCRalpha and TCRbeta cDNA was amplified in two nested PCRs of 16 and 9 cycles, and bead purification was carried out after each PCR. Before amplification, the cDNA was treated with uracil DNA-glycosylase and purified using the QIAquick PCR purification kit. In the second PCR, Illumina TruSeq-compatible adapters and sample-specific barcodes were added. Library quality and concentration were checked on TapeStation and Qubit, and libraries were pooled at roughly 5 ng each. Sequencing of pooled libraries was carried out on an Illumina HiSeq2500 single-index Rapid Run using 2 x 100 bp reads and custom sequencing primers. The study's own analysis went as follows. MiGEC version 1.2.6 was used for UMI-based consensus assembly, which corrected PCR and sequencing errors. MiXCR version 2.1.1 was used to carry out V(D)J alignment, clonotype assembly and CDR3 extraction. To normalise gene usage, clonotype sharing and MAIT/NKT TCR abundance, the analysis used the top 1000, 10 000 and 20 000 clonotypes per sample. Diversity was computed as the inverse Simpson index with the vegan R package after downsampling to 27 000 UMIs. Paired Mann-Whitney U tests on discordant twin pairs were used, with Benjamini-Hochberg multiple-testing correction. Reprocessed by TCRdb, the reads give a single entry per CDR3 protein sequence, without DNA. The V and J calls shown here were made by TCRdb, not taken from the authors' results. The table kept for this sample lists more than 300,000 distinct CDR3 sequences. The ten top clones hold 2% to 3% of the sample.

Points on this clonotype: This clone's antigen is unknown.

From each donor, a roughly 2.6 ml peripheral blood sample was collected into PAXgene tubes and stored at -80 degrees C. Without T cell sorting, total RNA was isolated from whole blood using the PAXgene blood miRNA kit on an automated QIAcube. Deep TCRalpha and TCRbeta repertoire profiling with unique molecular barcoding was performed on peripheral blood of monozygotic twin pairs concordant or discordant for inflammatory bowel disease. Smoking habits were recorded for all twin pairs, and each individual was classified as a current, former or never smoker. Source material: blood. The receptor comes from a human donor with ulcerative colitis or Crohn's disease, or a healthy co-twin of an affected twin (not recorded which).

CDR3 sequence: CASSFDRFTYEQYF. The chain was built from TRBV5-8 and TRBJ2-7; the D call from TCRdb, TRBD1, cannot be confirmed without DNA. The CDR3 spans 14 residues, from the cysteine through the phenylalanine. The coding DNA is unavailable. From the germline V gene, CDR1 is SGHTS and CDR2 is YDEGEE.